The 22 T cell receptor beta chains presented below share a single source sample, sequenced in a study of blood T cell repertoires in COVID-19. Assay used: immunoSEQ multiplex PCR; TCRdb lists only in-frame clones, some missing. The sample holds over 250,000 clones, about nine tenths seen once. The sequenced material came from peripheral blood. The receptor source for this set is a middle-aged man who had recovered from COVID-19.

This chain connects TRBV15 to TRBJ2-7; 7 bases agree with TRBD2. The CDR3 covers 19 residues. The junction had 16 bases not matched to a gene; V was cut back by 1 base and J by 1 base. Per the germline V gene, CDR1 is LNHNV and CDR2 is YYDKDF (reference sequence). The CDR3 nucleotides read TGTGCCACCAGCAGAGGATTCAGGCCCGGGGGGATGACTTCCTACGAGCAGTACTTC. Protein: CATSRGFRPGGMTSYEQYF. Variable domain in full (rest from reference TRBV15 and TRBJ2-7): DAMVIQNPRYQVTQFGKPVTLSCSQTLNHNVMYWYQQKSSQAPKLLFHYYDKDFNNEADTPDNFQSRRPNTSFCFLDIRSPGLGDTAMYLCATSRGFRPGGMTSYEQYFGPGTRLTVT.

This clone was detected only once. V gene TRBV2 combines with J gene TRBJ1-1; D gene ambiguous. The V and J ends lost 8 bases and 1 base respectively, with 14 bases between them. Germline CDR1 is SNHLY and CDR2 is FYNNEI. This CDR3 has 14 amino acids. CDR3 in DNA: TGTGCCAGCTCCACCTGGGGAGGGAACACTGAAGCTTTCTTT. Residues: CASSTWGGNTEAFF.

This chain uses TRBV5-1 with TRBJ2-1; TRBD2 matches 13 bases. V lost 4 bases to trimming and J lost 6 bases; unmatched junction nucleotides: 10. Germline assignment: CDR1 SGHRS and CDR2 YFSETQ. The CDR3 totals 17 residues. The CDR3 sequence: CASSGTSGVGSSNEQFF. The CDR3 nucleotides are TGCGCCAGCAGCGGGACTAGCGGGGTTGGTAGTAGCAATGAGCAGTTCTTC.

This chain joins TRBV9 and TRBJ1-1; D not resolved. Germline CDR1 is SGDLS and CDR2 is YYNGEE. CDR3 length: 15 amino acids. V dropped 4 bases and J dropped 4 bases, with 17 bases sitting between them. CDR3 nucleotides: TGTGCCAGCAGCCCATCCACAGTATCCTTCACTGAAGCTTTCTTT. This encodes CASSPSTVSFTEAFF.

This clone was seen a single time. The rearrangement joins TRBV7-8 to TRBJ2-7, with D possibly TRBD2 on 5 matching bases. Germline lookup yields CDR1 SGHVS and CDR2 FQNEAQ. This CDR3 has 12 residues. V was cut by 1 base and J by 11 bases, with 12 bases left in between. In DNA form, the CDR3 reads TGTGCCAGCAGCTTAGGCGGTCAGGAGGAGTACTTC. Its protein product is CASSLGGQEEYF.

The chain links TRBV7-3 to TRBJ2-2; perhaps TRBD1 as D (5 bases). This CDR3 is 14 amino acids long. V gave up 4 bases and J gave up 1 base, with 7 bases separating them. Germline CDR1 and CDR2: SGHTA and FQGTGA. CDR3 bases: TGTGCCAGCAGCTCTACAGGGAACACCGGGGAGCTGTTTTTT. It codes for CASSSTGNTGELFF.

DNA for the CDR3: TGTGCCAGCAGCCCCGGAGGCGGGGGGGCCCAGCAGTACTTC. It encodes CASSPGGGGAQQYF. The chain couples TRBV7-2 to TRBJ2-7; TRBD2 matches at 9 bases. Germline CDR1 reads SGHTA; CDR2 reads FQGNSA. This CDR3 region has 14 residues. Trimming at V came to 5 bases and at J to 8 bases, leaving 10 bases not matched to a gene.

The chain has TRBV9 and TRBJ2-2, with TRBD2 matching over 7 bases. Germline V gene data show CDR1 as SGDLS and CDR2 as YYNGEE. This CDR3 is built from 15 residues. J was trimmed by 5 bases and V by 4 bases; bases with no gene match: 8. The CDR3 nucleotides are TGTGCCAGCAGCCTACTGACTAGCCATACCGGGGAGCTGTTTTTT. The encoded protein is CASSLLTSHTGELFF.

The chain carries TRBV4-2 and TRBJ1-5; D gene unclear. This CDR3 has 16 amino acids. CDR1 and CDR2 from the germline V gene are LGHNA and YNFKEQ. V lost 0 bases and J 2 bases, leaving 11 bases between the germline ends. The CDR3 is CASSQETGIRNQPQHF. The CDR3 nucleotides are TGTGCCAGCAGCCAAGAAACCGGTATCCGCAATCAGCCCCAGCATTTT.

The chain uses TRBV5-6 and TRBJ1-5; D perhaps matches TRBD1 (5 bases). CDR3 length: 15 amino acids. The V gene lost 0 bases and the J gene lost 3 bases, with 10 bases spanning the gap. The germline gives CDR1 SGHDT, CDR2 YYEEEE. The CDR3 is CASSLAGGINQPQHF. Written as DNA, the CDR3 is TGTGCCAGCAGCTTGGCGGGGGGGATCAATCAGCCCCAGCATTTT.

The chain has TRBV5-1 and TRBJ2-1, with 12 bases matching TRBD2. Unmatched junction bases numbered 6, after V lost 4 bases and J lost 10 bases. CDR3 size: 14 residues. Looked up from germline, CDR1 is SGHRS and CDR2 is YFSETQ. CDR3 DNA: TGCGCCAGCAGCATTGGACTAGCGGGATTCGAGCAGTTCTTC. This codes for CASSIGLAGFEQFF.

This chain uses TRBV7-2 with TRBJ2-7; 12 bases align to TRBD1. Germline lookup yields CDR1 SGHTA and CDR2 FQGNSA. The V and J ends lost 1 base and 5 bases, in that order; junction bases with no gene match: 15. This CDR3 is 19 amino acids long. CDR3 residues: CASSLGTPGHGDRGHEQYF. As DNA, the CDR3 is TGTGCCAGCAGCTTAGGCACTCCTGGCCACGGGGACAGGGGGCACGAGCAGTACTTC.

This clone has only a few counts. V and J are TRBV4-3 and TRBJ2-2; 8 bases are a match to TRBD1. The germline V gene has CDR1 LGHNA and CDR2 YSLEER. This CDR3 has 15 amino acids. Trimming took 5 bases from V and 6 from J; bases not matched to a gene: 8. CDR3 protein: CASSKGQGTPGELFF. The CDR3 DNA follows: TGCGCCAGCAGCAAAGGACAGGGTACTCCCGGGGAGCTGTTTTTT.

Here the CDR3 reads CASSYRQITNEQFF. In nucleotides, the CDR3 is TGTGCCAGCAGCTACCGACAGATCACCAATGAGCAGTTCTTC. This chain joins TRBV3-1 (or the pseudogene TRBV3-2) and TRBJ2-1, with D possibly TRBD1 on 5 matching bases. In germline, CDR1 is LGHDT, CDR2 YNNKEL (reference sequence). Trimming removed 5 bases from V and 6 bases from J, with 14 bases in between. There are 14 residues in the CDR3.

The chain uses TRBV5-1 and TRBJ2-1, with 12 positions matching TRBD2. Trimming at V came to 7 bases and at J to 7 bases, leaving 12 bases not matched to a gene. The CDR3 totals 16 residues. Germline CDR1 SGHRS, CDR2 YFSETQ. DNA of the CDR3: TGCGCCAGCCGGCGGACTAGCGGGGCACCTCGGAATGAGCAGTTCTTC. Its protein is CASRRTSGAPRNEQFF.

The V gene is TRBV10-1, the J gene TRBJ2-1, with a possible D match to TRBD2 (6 bases). This CDR3 has 16 residues. Trimming pared 0 bases from V and 0 bases from J, leaving 9 bases between. The germline CDR1 and CDR2 sequences are WNHNN and SYGVQD (reference sequence). The DNA of the CDR3 is TGCGCCAGCAGTGAGTCAAGCGGGCCCTCCTACAATGAGCAGTTCTTC. Amino acid sequence: CASSESSGPSYNEQFF.

This chain joins TRBV18 and TRBJ1-5, with D tentatively TRBD1 (5 bases). CDR3 length: 17 residues. CDR1 KGHSH and CDR2 LQKENI come from the germline V gene. V dropped 2 bases and J dropped 2 bases, with 16 bases sitting between them. CDR3 residues: CASSPGSSPGGNQPQHF. In nucleotides, the CDR3 is TGTGCCAGCTCACCAGGTTCCAGTCCGGGGGGCAATCAGCCCCAGCATTTT.

V is TRBV27 and J is TRBJ1-2; the match to TRBD1 covers 10 bases. Germline V gene sequence: CDR1 MNHEY, CDR2 SMNVEV (reference sequence). The V and J ends lost 4 bases and 4 bases, in that order; junction bases with no gene match: 3. The CDR3 covers 14 residues. As DNA, the CDR3 is TGTGCCAGCAGTTCGACAGGGGGCCCCTATGGCTACACCTTC. Translated, it gives CASSSTGGPYGYTF.

The chain employs TRBV25-1 and TRBJ1-2, with 7 bases fitting TRBD1. Germline V gene lookup returns CDR1 MGHDK and CDR2 SYGVNS. V lost 2 bases, J lost 3 bases, and 3 bases stayed unmatched. The CDR3 totals 14 residues. The CDR3 sequence: CASSETGDYYGYTF. The CDR3 coding sequence is TGTGCCAGCAGTGAAACAGGGGACTACTATGGCTACACCTTC.

The genes are TRBV5-1 and TRBJ2-1; 8 bases fit TRBD1. From germline, CDR1 is SGHRS and CDR2 YFSETQ. The CDR3 extends over 16 amino acids. V trimming: 1 base; J trimming: 1 base; junction bases outside the gene matches: 4. This CDR3 reads CASSLQGAISYNEQFF. CDR3 in DNA: TGCGCCAGCAGCTTGCAGGGGGCAATTTCCTACAATGAGCAGTTCTTC. The whole variable domain, filled in from reference TRBV5-1 and TRBJ2-1, reads KAGVTQTPRYLIKTRGQQVTLSCSPISGHRSVSWYQQTPGQGLQFLFEYFSETQRNKGNFPGRFSGRQFSNSRSEMNVSTLELGDSALYLCASSLQGAISYNEQFFGPGTRLTVL.

The CDR3 DNA reads as TGTGCCAGTAGTATAGTAGGAATAGGCGGCACCGGGGAGCTGTTTTTT. Encoded protein: CASSIVGIGGTGELFF. The V and J genes are TRBV19 and TRBJ2-2, with D hard to call. In germline, CDR1 is LNHDA, CDR2 SQIVND (reference sequence). This CDR3 is built from 16 residues. With 1 base removed from V and 4 bases from J, the gap between germline ends came to 13 bases. The whole variable domain, remainder taken from reference TRBV19 and TRBJ2-2, is DGGITQSPKYLFRKEGQNVTLSCEQNLNHDAMYWYRQDPGQGLRLIYYSQIVNDFQKGDIAEGYSVSREKKESFPLTVTSAQKNPTAFYLCASSIVGIGGTGELFFGEGSRLTVL.

This clone has more than one count but fewer than ten. The V and J genes are TRBV7-2 and TRBJ2-5; 9 positions agree with TRBD1. CDR1 and CDR2 from the germline V gene are SGHTA and FQGNSA. Losses at the gene ends were 2 bases for V and 0 bases for J; bases not matched to a gene: 7. The CDR3 is 17 amino acids. The CDR3 nucleotides read TGTGCCAGCAGCTTACTCGGGACAGGGCCCTACCAAGAGACCCAGTACTTC. It encodes CASSLLGTGPYQETQYF.